The source of this T cell receptor (beta chain) is a study of shared clonotypes between healthy human individuals. CD45RO-negative cells were positively selected for CCR7, leaving out terminally differentiated effector memory CD45RA+ cells. Notes on the study in general: Among donors, the sharing of clonotypes was expected to be influenced by sequencing depth.

A note on this clone: Its antigen remains unknown.

Each sorted subset replicate got 200 ng genomic DNA, around 29,000 genomes. Only in-frame clones appear in the TCRdb table, and some are missing; sequencing was by immunoSEQ multiplex PCR. In the table there are some 740,000 clones, nearly 95% of which are singletons. This CDR3 contains 20 residues. V trimming: 1 base; J trimming: 3 bases; junction bases outside the gene matches: 20. CDR1 MDHEN and CDR2 SYDVKM come from the germline V gene. This receptor was taken from a man aged 25 to 40 in good health. The chain combines TRBV28 with TRBJ2-7; 8 nucleotides align to TRBD2. Sequenced input: naive CD8+ T cells sorted from blood. DNA for the CDR3: TGTGCCAGCAGTTTATTCAGACCGGGACTAGATTTTACTACCCTCTACGAGCAGTACTTC. This sequence encodes CASSLFRPGLDFTTLYEQYF. Together with reference TRBV28 and TRBJ2-7, the CDR3 gives the full variable domain: DVKVTQSSRYLVKRTGEKVFLECVQDMDHENMFWYRQDPGLGLRLIYFSYDVKMKEKGDIPEGYSVSREKKERFSLILESASTNQTSMYLCASSLFRPGLDFTTLYEQYFGPGTRLTVT.